The clone carrying this T cell receptor (beta chain) was seen only a few times. Its antigen is unidentified. Construction of the TCRbeta library involved unique molecular identifiers. Via MiXCR, TCRdb re-called the PCR reads, giving one row per CDR3 protein. The sample records around 580,000 distinct CDR3 sequences, 20% to 25% being singletons. In germline, CDR1 is LNHNV, CDR2 YYDKDF (reference sequence). Trimming at V came to 2 bases and at J to 4 bases, leaving 8 bases not matched to a gene. The CDR3 spans 17 residues. This record comes from a study of T-cell reconstitution after alpha-beta-depleted transplantation in children. Notes on the study in general: At the one-year point after transplant, T-cell counts and TCRbeta diversity were found to come mostly from T cells that had been newly produced.

The chain uses TRBV15 and TRBJ1-5; 10 positions match TRBD1. This clonotype was obtained from a boy under three years old who had a stem cell transplant for acute myeloid leukemia, so the T cells may come from the graft donor. Material: PBMCs, mostly from graft donor cells, obtained 360 days after TCRalphabeta/CD19-depleted stem cell transplant. The CDR3 region has the DNA TGTGCCACCAGCAGAATTACCGGGACAGGGGTGAATCAGCCCCAGCATTTT. Protein product: CATSRITGTGVNQPQHF.